This T cell receptor (beta chain) was captured in a study of blood T cell repertoires in COVID-19. Source study methods: Reference gene primers were amplified, and this amplification served to estimate nucleated cell counts. Using immunoSEQ multiplex PCR, the repertoire was profiled, and TCRdb retains in-frame clones only, with some absent. V and J calls and clone size are as listed in that table; D and trimming were resolved from the DNA. The repertoire holds roughly 77,000 clones, with about nine tenths as singletons. Germline V gives CDR1 MGHRA, CDR2 YSYEKL. Deletions cut 5 bases from V and 0 bases from J, with 14 bases between. This CDR3 spans 17 amino acids.

The chain links TRBV4-1 to TRBJ2-6, with D tentatively TRBD1 (6 bases). This receptor was taken from a human donor in a cohort sampled during active COVID-19. The material sequenced was peripheral blood. The CDR3 reads CASSLTGTPSGANVLTF. DNA for the CDR3: TGCGCCAGCAGCTTAACCGGGACACCCTCTGGGGCCAACGTCCTGACTTTC.